The sequence of this T cell receptor beta chain was determined in a study of breast tumors, draining lymph nodes, adjacent tissues. The CDR3 sequence is 15 residues long. The V gene's germline CDR1 is SNHLY and CDR2 FYNNEI. Findings of the study overall: Luminal-like breast cancer showed significantly higher tumor–nontumor repertoire similarity than basal-like. Compared with lymph nodes, tumors were less diverse; compared with nontumor tissue, more. Findings are consistent with lymph node origin and intratumoral expansion of most tumor T cells.

TCRdb used MiXCR to reprocess the multiplex PCR reads, holding one entry per CDR3 protein. The table has tens of thousands of distinct CDR3 sequences, under 30% seen once. On this clonotype: Its antigen is still unknown. A much larger clone is a single base away; this may be a read error.

The sequencing input was breast tumor tissue. The V call is TRBV2, the J call TRBJ2-7; TRBD2 aligns across 7 bases. This TCR was recovered from a female donor with breast cancer. Some clones in this sample may be carry-over from other donors' samples. CDR3 DNA sequence: TGTGCCAGCAGTGAAAAAGCGGGGAGCTCCCACGAGCAGTACTTC. Its protein product is CASSEKAGSSHEQYF.